This T cell receptor beta chain was sequenced for a study of T cells in Graves' hyperthyroidism and ophthalmopathy. RNA transcripts provided the source from which TCR beta CDR3 regions were amplified. The study used the HTBI primer set for a first-round RT-PCR of the TCR CDR3. TCRdb independently ran MiXCR on the multiplex PCR reads; one entry per CDR3 protein. The sample has about 560,000 distinct CDR3 sequences, approximately 16% seen once. Stable Graves' hyperthyroidism denoted no ophthalmopathy progression over 18 months. Uncontrolled infection, other autoimmune disease, pregnancy and lactation each barred patients from inclusion. The material sequenced was blood. The TCR originated in a woman aged 18-35 years with Graves' hyperthyroidism.

The CDR3 DNA follows: TGTGCCAGTATGGACCGTAACACCGGGGAGCTGTTTTTT. Amino acids: CASMDRNTGELFF. This chain joins TRBV19 and TRBJ2-2; unclear D gene. This CDR3 contains 13 residues. V was pared by 7 bases and J by 2 bases, with 8 bases between. The V gene's germline CDR1 is LNHDA and CDR2 SQIVND (reference sequence).